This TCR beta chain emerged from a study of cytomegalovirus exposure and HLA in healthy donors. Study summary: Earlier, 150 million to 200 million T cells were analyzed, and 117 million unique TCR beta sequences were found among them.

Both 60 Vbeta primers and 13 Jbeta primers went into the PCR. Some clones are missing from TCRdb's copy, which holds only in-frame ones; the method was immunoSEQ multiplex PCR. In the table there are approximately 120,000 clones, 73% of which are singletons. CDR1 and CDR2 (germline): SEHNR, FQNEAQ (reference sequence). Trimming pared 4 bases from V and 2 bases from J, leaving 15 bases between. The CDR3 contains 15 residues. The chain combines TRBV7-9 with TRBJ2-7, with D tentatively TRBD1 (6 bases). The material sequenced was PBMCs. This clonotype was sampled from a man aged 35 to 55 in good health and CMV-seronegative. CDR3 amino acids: CASSSPEDSPYEQYF. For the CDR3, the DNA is TGTGCCAGCAGCTCCCCTGAGGACAGTCCCTACGAGCAGTACTTC. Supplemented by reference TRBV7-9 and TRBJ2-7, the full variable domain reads DTGVSQNPRHKITKRGQNVTFRCDPISEHNRLYWYRQTLGQGPEFLTYFQNEAQLEKSRLLSDRFSAERPKGSFSTLEIQRTEQGDSAMYLCASSSPEDSPYEQYFGPGTRLTVT.